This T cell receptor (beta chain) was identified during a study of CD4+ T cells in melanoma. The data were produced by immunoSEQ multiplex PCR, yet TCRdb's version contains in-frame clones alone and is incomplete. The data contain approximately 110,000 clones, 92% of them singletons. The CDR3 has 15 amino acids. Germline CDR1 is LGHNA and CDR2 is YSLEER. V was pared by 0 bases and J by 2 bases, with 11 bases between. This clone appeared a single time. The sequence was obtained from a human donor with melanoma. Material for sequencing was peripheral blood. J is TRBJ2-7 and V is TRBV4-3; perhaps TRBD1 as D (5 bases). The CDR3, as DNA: TGCGCCAGCAGCCAAGATAATGGCAGGGCCTACGAGCAGTACTTC. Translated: CASSQDNGRAYEQYF.